This T cell receptor (beta chain) was retrieved from a study of blood T cell repertoires in COVID-19. Study summary: Whether acute or convalescent, the COVID-19 samples came from the United States, Italy and Spain.

Germline V gives CDR1 SNHLY, CDR2 FYNNEI. V was pared by 6 bases and J by 9 bases, with 12 bases between. This CDR3 region has 13 residues. Authors' methods: The authors estimated nucleated cell counts from reference gene primer amplification. Assay: immunoSEQ multiplex PCR; the TCRdb copy retains only in-frame clones and omits some. V, J and clone size reflect that table, while D and trimming were determined from the DNA. The sample carries 40,000 to 60,000 clones, roughly 80% recorded once. The receptor comes from a man aged 50-60 years with active COVID-19. Sequenced input: peripheral blood. The chain is built from TRBV2 and TRBJ1-6; D is perhaps TRBD1 (5 bases). CDR3 bases: TGTGCCAGCAGCCCCGACAGTCCTTCACCCCTCCACTTT. It encodes CASSPDSPSPLHF.